This paragraph covers one T cell receptor beta chain sequence. This sample was taken from a study of PD-1 blockade in classical Hodgkin lymphoma. The assay was immunoSEQ multiplex PCR, and TCRdb's table has in-frame clones only and misses some. There are around 13,000 clones in the sample; roughly nine tenths occur only once, and roughly 0.48% lies in the top ten. Trimming took 0 bases from V and 1 from J, leaving 10 bases between them. The CDR3 spans 15 residues. Germline V lookup: CDR1 SGHVS, CDR2 FNYEAQ. Every patient relapsed after autologous stem cell transplantation, and brentuximab vedotin exposure varied. With magnetic negative selection, CD4+ T cells were purified from PBMCs that had been thawed.

The receptor comes from a human donor with classical Hodgkin lymphoma. This specimen consisted of CD4+ T cells from blood, obtained at baseline. The chain is built from TRBV7-6 and TRBJ2-7; a possible D gene is TRBD2 (7 bases). The CDR3 is CASSLAGGLSYEQYF. The CDR3 bases are TGTGCCAGCAGCTTAGCGGGGGGGCTTTCCTACGAGCAGTACTTC.